This T cell receptor (beta chain) was captured by sequencing in a study of T-cell memory formation after mild COVID-19 (dated by TCRdb to about 2021). At the level of the whole study: Most TCR sequence clusters were specific to one of the two donors. In two donors, T-cell clones that expanded and contracted after mild COVID-19 were followed by sequencing TCRalpha and TCRbeta repertoires longitudinally. The cohort was made up of two young adult volunteers, one female and one male, who were previously healthy. The paper's findings and limits, for the study overall: Some responding clones were detected in pre-infection memory, suggesting pre-existing cross-reactive memory T cells joined the SARS-CoV-2 response. The study covered only a couple of mild cases, and larger cohorts including severe cases with pre-infection samples were considered necessary. Contracting CD4+ clones turned up mainly in the CM and EM memory subsets, whereas EMRA was where CD8+ clones were enriched. Clones that contracted from day 15 to 85 showed balanced CD4/CD8 phenotypes, whereas a second wave of clones that expanded from day 15 to 37 leaned towards CD4+. SARS-CoV-2 specificity was not confirmed for the second-wave clones peaking on day 37.

The CDR3 runs 16 amino acids, cysteine and phenylalanine included. Only the CDR3 portion is preserved as DNA: 48 bases, with reading frame beginning at the first base. V and J are truncated by 6 bases and 0 bases respectively, leaving an intervening sequence of 15 bases. PBMCs were isolated by Ficoll-Paque density gradient centrifugation. This clonotype was seen repeatedly, ten times or more. Its antigen is not yet known. No quality values exist for individual bases; no much larger clone is one base distant. Reads for this sample came from an Illumina NovaSeq 6000. cDNA libraries for TCRalpha and TCRbeta were prepared by 5'RACE using constant-segment primers, with sample barcodes and unique molecular identifiers added. Trizol reagent was used to extract RNA from every sample. Libraries were amplified in two PCR steps, with a second sample barcode and Illumina TruSeq adapters added in the second step. The libraries were sequenced on an Illumina NovaSeq using 2 x 150 bp paired-end reads. As for the original processing: With migec v1.2.7, reads were demultiplexed and then collapsed into UMI-guided consensus sequences. Using mixcr v2.1.11, UMI consensuses were aligned to TRA and TRB V and J templates and then assembled into clonotypes. Expanded or contracted clonotypes were those called significant by both edgeR and NoisET, with noise models trained on biological replicates. For edgeR calls, the cutoffs were a false discovery rate-adjusted p below 0.01 and a log2 fold-change threshold of 1. As an exploratory analysis of dynamics, PCA with hierarchical clustering was applied to max-normalized trajectories of the 1000 most abundant clonotypes. Separately sequenced CD4+ and CD8+ repertoires were used to assign the CD4 or CD8 phenotype of responding clones. The public sequencing data were trimmed at Q25 with fastp and processed into clonotypes with MiXCR by TCRdb, which kept only in-frame beta chains. Duplicate CDR3 protein sequences are folded into a single record with the most common DNA and genes. TCRdb's processing, not the authors' own work, is the source of the V and J calls. The sample table lists 200,000 to 250,000 distinct CDR3 sequences, roughly 10% of them with a count of one. The ten largest clones capture 3.5% of the sample.

The source material was PBMCs or a T cell subset sorted from them (not recorded which). The origin of this receptor is a man aged 18 to 30 who had mild COVID-19 (a few samples of this study predate the infection). The sample titles of this study are shuffled in the database, so cell type and time point are left out; the donor was told from shared clones. Recombination connected TRBV12-3 or TRBV12-4 to TRBJ1-5, with no confident D gene call. The sequenced DNA is TGTGCCAGCAGCCATGACGTTCAGGCTAGCAATCAGCCCCAGCATTTT. It codes for CASSHDVQASNQPQHF.